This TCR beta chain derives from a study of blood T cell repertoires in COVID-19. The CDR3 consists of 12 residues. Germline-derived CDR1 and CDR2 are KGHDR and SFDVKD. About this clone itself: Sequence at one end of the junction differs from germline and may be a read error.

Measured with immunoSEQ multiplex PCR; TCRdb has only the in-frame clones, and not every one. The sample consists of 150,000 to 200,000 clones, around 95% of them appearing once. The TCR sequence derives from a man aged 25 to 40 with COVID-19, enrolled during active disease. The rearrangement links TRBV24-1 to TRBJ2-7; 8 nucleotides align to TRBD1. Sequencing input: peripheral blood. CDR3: CAPRGPLYEQYF. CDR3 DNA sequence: TGTGCCCCCAGGGGGCCATTATACGAGCAGTACTTC.